This TCR beta chain comes out of a study of post-analysis software for immune sequencing data. Study background: Both relapsing-remitting and secondary progressive multiple sclerosis featured among the disease courses, as did progressive-relapsing multiple sclerosis. Study outcomes and limitations: When compared against controls, multiple sclerosis patients showed significantly lower normalized Chao1 diversity. Controls had lower frequencies than patients of five or six TRBV segments, which included TRBV5-6, TRBV5-1 and TRBV20-1.

Each TCR beta cDNA library carried unique molecular identifiers. The authors obtained about 520,000 cDNA molecules from approximately 0.91 to 9.4 million T cells. MiXCR, run by TCRdb on the PCR reads, gives a single entry per CDR3 protein. The table shows 700,000 to 800,000 distinct CDR3 sequences, with just under 30% occurring only once. A word on this clonotype: Its antigen is currently unknown.

The CDR3 contains 15 residues. V lost 5 bases, J lost 1 base, and 3 bases stayed unmatched. The sequenced material came from blood. The chain couples TRBV12-3 or TRBV12-4 to TRBJ1-1; 11 bases are a match to TRBD1. The TCR originated in a girl aged 10 to 17 with multiple sclerosis. CDR3 in amino acids: CASSPDRGQNTEAFF. CDR3 coding DNA: TGTGCCAGCAGTCCGGACAGGGGGCAGAACACTGAAGCTTTCTTT.